A selection of T cell receptor beta chains follows, all from one sample in a study of cytomegalovirus exposure and HLA in healthy donors. The table came from immunoSEQ multiplex PCR; TCRdb's copy has only in-frame clones and leaves some out. The sample table sets out about 60,000 clones. Sequenced material: PBMCs. The receptors were gathered from a boy between 10 and 17 years old in good health and CMV-seronegative. The CDR3 runs from the conserved cysteine through the conserved F or W. The D gene is left open where the match is weak.

j_gene,d_gene,v_gene,CDR3nt,CDR3aa
TRBJ2-7,TRBD1,TRBV5-1,TGCGCCAGCAGACAGGCCGGGACAGCTGCTTACGAGCAGTACTTC,CASRQAGTAAYEQYF
TRBJ2-3,NA,TRBV5-1,TGCGCCAGCAGCTTGGGCAGGGGGGCCACAGATACGCAGTATTTT,CASSLGRGATDTQYF
TRBJ2-2,NA,TRBV5-4,TGTGCCAGCAGCTTCCCCTCCACCGGGGAGCTGTTTTTT,CASSFPSTGELFF
TRBJ2-7,NA,TRBV27,TGTGCCAGCAGCGAGGGATACGAGCAGTACTTC,CASSEGYEQYF
TRBJ1-1,NA,TRBV30,TGTGCCTGGAGTGGGGGAGGGGGTTACACTGAAGCTTTCTTT,CAWSGGGGYTEAFF
TRBJ1-3,NA,TRBV4-3,TGCGCCAGCAGTTTCGACAGCGACTCTGGAAACACCATATATTTT,CASSFDSDSGNTIYF
TRBJ1-5,NA,TRBV30,TGTGCCTGGAACCCGCAGTATAGCAATCAGCCCCAGCATTTT,CAWNPQYSNQPQHF
TRBJ2-7,TRBD2,TRBV2,TGTGCCAGCAGCGGGACTAGCGGGGGAGGCGAGCAGTACTTC,CASSGTSGGGEQYF
TRBJ1-1,NA,TRBV29-1,TGCAGCGTTGAAGATCGGGCAAGGGGGAACACTGAAGCTTTCTTT,CSVEDRARGNTEAFF
TRBJ2-5,NA,TRBV27,TGTGCCAGCAGTTTAATAGACTCCGACCAAGAGACCCAGTACTTC,CASSLIDSDQETQYF
TRBJ2-7,TRBD1,TRBV2,TGTGCCAGCAGTACGGGACAGCCCCCCAACGAGCAGTACTTC,CASSTGQPPNEQYF
TRBJ2-6,TRBD1,TRBV30,TGTGCCTGGGGTCGACAGGGGTCCCCCTCTGGGGCCAACGTCCTGACTTTC,CAWGRQGSPSGANVLTF
TRBJ1-1,NA,TRBV25-1,TGTGCCAGCAGTGAATATATGGCGACCCAGGGGGCTTTCTTT,CASSEYMATQGAFF
TRBJ1-1,NA,TRBV4-2,TGTGCCAGCAGCCAAAACTTACAACTCCGGGTAACGAACACTGAAGCTTTCTTT,CASSQNLQLRVTNTEAFF
TRBJ1-1,NA,TRBV10-1,TGCGCCAGCAGTGAGTCGTTGGGGGGGACTGAAGCTTTCTTT,CASSESLGGTEAFF
TRBJ1-3,NA,TRBV9,TGTGCCAGCAGCGTGCAGGGGCGAGGAAACACCATATATTTT,CASSVQGRGNTIYF
TRBJ2-7,TRBD1,TRBV5-1,TGCGCCAGCAGCTCCCGGGACAGGGTCTACGAGCAGTACTTC,CASSSRDRVYEQYF
TRBJ2-2,TRBD2,TRBV7-2,TGTGCCAGCAGCTTAGTAACTAGCGGGAACACCGGGGAGCTGTTTTTT,CASSLVTSGNTGELFF
TRBJ2-1,NA,TRBV6-5,TGTGCCAGCAGCTTACGGGATGAGCAGTTCTTC,CASSLRDEQFF
TRBJ1-5,NA,TRBV30,TGTGCCTGGAGTGCAGGGGAAACCAATCAGCCCCAGCATTTT,CAWSAGETNQPQHF
TRBJ2-3,TRBD1,TRBV7-3,TGTGCCAGCAGCCCGGGGACAGGGGGCGCTGATACGCAGTATTTT,CASSPGTGGADTQYF
TRBJ1-2,TRBD1,TRBV14,TGTGCCAGCAGCCGCGGGACAGGGGGCAATAACTATGGCTACACCTTC,CASSRGTGGNNYGYTF
TRBJ2-2,TRBD1,TRBV6-1,TGTGCCAGCAGTGTGACAGGGCTGGACACCGGGGAGCTGTTTTTT,CASSVTGLDTGELFF
TRBJ1-1,NA,TRBV6-6,TGTGCCAGCCAACAGGACAGGAACACTGAAGCTTTCTTT,CASQQDRNTEAFF
TRBJ2-4,NA,TRBV7-7,TGTGCCAGCAGCTTAGCGGAGGGAGACATTCAGTACTTC,CASSLAEGDIQYF
TRBJ1-6,NA,TRBV5-1,TGCGCCAGCAGCTTGGGCGAGACTACAGGGAAGCTCCTCCACTTT,CASSLGETTGKLLHF
TRBJ2-3,TRBD1,TRBV5-1,TGCGCCAGCAGCGGTACAGGGGCGGTAGGGACGCAGTATTTT,CASSGTGAVGTQYF
TRBJ1-2,NA,TRBV10-1,TGCGCCAGCAGTACCGGGGAGACTGGCTACACCTTC,CASSTGETGYTF
TRBJ1-3,NA,TRBV15,TGTGCCACCAGCAGAGATACTCAGGGATTTGGAAACACCATATATTTT,CATSRDTQGFGNTIYF
TRBJ1-1,NA,TRBV6-1,TGTGCCGTTTATCATTCTGGGCACGTACCAACTGAAGCTTTCTTT,CAVYHSGHVPTEAFF
TRBJ1-2,NA,TRBV19,TGTGCCAGTAGCGAAACAGGGTATGGCTACACCTTC,CASSETGYGYTF
TRBJ1-1,NA,TRBV2,TGTGCCAGCAGGGACAGCCAGAACACTGAAGCTTTCTTT,CASRDSQNTEAFF
TRBJ1-1,NA,TRBV27,TGTGCCAGCAGTTTGTTGCGAGAGATGAACACTGAAGCTTTCTTT,CASSLLREMNTEAFF
TRBJ2-4,NA,TRBV5-1,TGCGCCAGCAGCTTGGGGGGCGAGGACATTCAGTACTTC,CASSLGGEDIQYF
TRBJ2-2,TRBD2,TRBV10-3,TGTGCCATCACCGAAGGGAGGGCCTCGAACACCGGGGAGCTGTTTTTT,CAITEGRASNTGELFF
TRBJ1-1,TRBD1,TRBV4-1,TGCGCCAGCAGCTCTAACAGGGGGGCTGTGGGGAACACTGAAGCTTTCTTT,CASSSNRGAVGNTEAFF
TRBJ2-6,NA,TRBV7-2,TGTGCCAGCAGCTTACAGGGAGGTGGAGCCGGGGCCAACGTCCTGACTTTC,CASSLQGGGAGANVLTF
TRBJ1-2,TRBD1,TRBV18,TGTGCCAGCTCACCACTGGGGACAGGAGAAAACTATGGCTACACCTTC,CASSPLGTGENYGYTF
TRBJ1-1,TRBD1,TRBV4-3,TGCGCCAGCAGCCAAGTGGGACAGGGGGTATTCGGGTCTGAAGCTTTCTTT,CASSQVGQGVFGSEAFF
TRBJ2-1,NA,TRBV30,TGTGCCTGGAGTGAAGGACAGTGGTCGGGAGAGCAGTTCTTC,CAWSEGQWSGEQFF
TRBJ1-2,NA,TRBV27,TGTGCCAGCAGTTCAGGGCAGGGAAGTGATGGCTACACCTTC,CASSSGQGSDGYTF
TRBJ1-3,TRBD1,TRBV2,TGTGCCAGATCCCAGGGGGACTCTGGAAACACCATATATTTT,CARSQGDSGNTIYF
TRBJ1-2,NA,TRBV6-4,TGTGCCAGCAGTGACAGAGGTGTCGATTCTAACTATGGCTACACCTTC,CASSDRGVDSNYGYTF
TRBJ2-2,TRBD2,TRBV9,TGTGCCAGCAGCAGGCCTAGCGGGAGAAGCCCCGGGGAGCTGTTTTTT,CASSRPSGRSPGELFF